This entry lists 24 T cell receptor beta chains sequenced from one sample in a study of blood T cell repertoires in COVID-19. Here immunoSEQ multiplex PCR was the method, and the copy in TCRdb shows in-frame clones only, minus some. The top ten hold roughly 0.96% of the sample, which has a few hundred thousand clones, around 90% seen once. Sequenced input: peripheral blood. The receptors here all came from a woman aged 35 to 49 who had recovered from COVID-19.

This chain joins TRBV7-3 and TRBJ2-3; 8 nucleotides line up with TRBD2. CDR1 is SGHTA and CDR2 is FQGTGA in the germline V gene. The CDR3 spans 16 residues. V lost 4 bases and J lost 4; bases outside the gene matches: 10. CDR3 loop: CASSSERDGGADTQYF. The CDR3 region has the DNA TGTGCCAGCAGCTCTGAGCGGGACGGGGGGGCAGATACGCAGTATTTT.

The chain has TRBV10-2 and TRBJ1-1; 8 bases match TRBD1. The CDR3 spans 14 residues. Germline trimming cut 4 bases from V and 3 bases from J; bases unmatched to any gene: 4. Per the germline V gene, CDR1 is WSHSY and CDR2 is SAAADI. CDR3 region: CASSVTGAYTEAFF. CDR3 bases: TGCGCCAGCAGTGTGACAGGGGCTTACACTGAAGCTTTCTTT.

The CDR3 DNA follows: TGTGCCAGCAGCCAAGCCCTAGCGGGAGACACAGATACGCAGTATTTT. Amino acid sequence: CASSQALAGDTDTQYF. The chain is built from TRBV4-2 and TRBJ2-3; 10 bases match TRBD2. Germline-derived CDR1 and CDR2 are LGHNA and YNFKEQ. CDR3 length equals 16 residues. J lost 2 bases, V lost 1 base, and 3 bases had no gene match.

The rearrangement uses TRBV6-5 and TRBJ1-2; TRBD1 matches 11 bases. This CDR3 spans 14 amino acids. With 6 bases clipped from V and 3 bases from J, the junction kept 3 bases outside the gene matches. Germline V gene data show CDR1 as MNHEY and CDR2 as SVGAGI. The CDR3 region has the DNA TGTGCCAGCAGCCGGACAGGGGGCGACTATGGCTACACCTTC. Its translation: CASSRTGGDYGYTF.

This clone was found once. This sequence joins TRBV7-2 and TRBJ2-3, with 8 positions matching TRBD1. The length of the CDR3 is 14 residues. Looked up from germline, CDR1 is SGHTA and CDR2 is FQGNSA. V dropped 5 bases and J dropped 3; count of bases not matched to a gene: 4. CDR3 sequence reads: CASSNRQGTDTQYF. CDR3 DNA: TGTGCCAGCAGCAACCGACAGGGGACAGATACGCAGTATTTT.

The CDR3 region is CASSEGGEYTGELFF. In DNA, the CDR3 is TGCGCCAGCAGCGAAGGGGGGGAGTACACCGGGGAGCTGTTTTTT. V and J are TRBV5-1 and TRBJ2-2; weak D call: TRBD2 (7 bases). Trimming pared 4 bases from V and 3 bases from J, leaving 13 bases between. Germline CDR1 is SGHRS and CDR2 is YFSETQ. There are 15 residues in the CDR3.

CDR3 in DNA: TGTGCCAGCAGCTTGGCCGGGGTCCCCTACAATGAGCAGTTCTTC. Its translation is CASSLAGVPYNEQFF. V is TRBV5-8 and J is TRBJ2-1; a possible D gene is TRBD2 (5 bases). Germline V gives CDR1 SGHTS, CDR2 YDEGEE. The V end was cut by 0 bases, the J end by 2 bases, with 9 bases between. This CDR3 contains 15 residues.

Regarding this clone: Other DNA sequences in this sample translate to the same CDR3. This chain uses TRBV9 with TRBJ2-1, with 8 bases matching TRBD2. After removal of 0 bases from V and 5 bases from J, the junction contained 1 base not matched to a gene. Looked up from germline, CDR1 is SGDLS and CDR2 is YYNGEE. The CDR3 extends over 14 amino acids. The DNA of the CDR3 is TGTGCCAGCAGCGTAGAACTAGCGGACAATGAGCAGTTCTTC. Amino acid sequence: CASSVELADNEQFF.

The V and J genes are TRBV7-9 and TRBJ1-1; TRBD1 might be the D (5 bases). In germline, CDR1 is SEHNR, CDR2 FQNEAQ (reference sequence). Trimming took 0 bases from V and 10 from J, leaving 9 bases between them. This CDR3 is built from 12 residues. The CDR3 reads CASSLAGLLAFF. In nucleotides, the CDR3 is TGTGCCAGCAGCTTAGCGGGGCTCTTAGCTTTCTTT.

This rearrangement joins TRBV19 to TRBJ2-7, with D possibly being TRBD1 (6 bases). The CDR3 is made up of 15 amino acids. Germline CDR1 is LNHDA and CDR2 is SQIVND (reference sequence). Trimming pared 4 bases from V and 6 bases from J, leaving 19 bases between. CDR3 DNA: TGTGCCAGTAGTAGATCCCGGGACACGGGCTCCGAGCAGTACTTC. This sequence encodes CASSRSRDTGSEQYF.

The chain uses TRBV28 and TRBJ2-7; 7 bases are a match to TRBD1. With 4 bases clipped from V and 0 bases from J, the junction kept 6 bases outside the gene matches. The CDR3 consists of 15 residues. In germline, CDR1 is MDHEN, CDR2 SYDVKM. The CDR3 is CASSSTGMSSYEQYF. In DNA, the CDR3 is TGTGCCAGCAGTTCGACAGGGATGAGCTCCTACGAGCAGTACTTC.

CDR3 sequence: CASSHYRRDRESYNEQFF. CDR3 nucleotides: TGTGCCAGCAGCCATTACCGCCGGGACAGGGAGTCCTACAATGAGCAGTTCTTC. The rearrangement uses TRBV28 and TRBJ2-1, with 9 bases matching TRBD1. The CDR3 contains 18 residues. V dropped 6 bases and J dropped 1; count of bases not matched to a gene: 13. Germline CDR1 reads MDHEN; CDR2 reads SYDVKM.

This rearrangement joins TRBV7-9 to TRBJ2-2, with 10 bases that match TRBD2. This CDR3 contains 16 residues. Losses at the gene ends were 5 bases for V and 5 bases for J; bases not matched to a gene: 8. Looked up from germline, CDR1 is SEHNR and CDR2 is FQNEAQ (reference sequence). CDR3 DNA sequence: TGTGCCAGCAGCGCCCAGACTAGCGGGCGGACCGGGGAGCTGTTTTTT. As protein: CASSAQTSGRTGELFF.

This chain links TRBV3-1 (or the pseudogene TRBV3-2) with TRBJ1-4; D not resolved. Germline CDR1 LGHDT, CDR2 YNNKEL (reference sequence). This CDR3 is built from 15 residues. With 2 bases removed from V and 4 bases from J, the gap between germline ends came to 11 bases. CDR3 residues: CASSQNSFSNEKLFF. DNA for the CDR3: TGTGCCAGCAGCCAAAACAGCTTCAGTAATGAAAAACTGTTTTTT.

V and J are TRBV5-1 and TRBJ2-3, with D tentatively TRBD1 (5 bases). Trimming stripped 6 bases from V and 1 base from J, with 15 bases between. Germline V gives CDR1 SGHRS, CDR2 YFSETQ. This CDR3 contains 15 residues. The CDR3 reads CASTGTGSGTDTQYF. Written as DNA, the CDR3 is TGCGCCAGCACCGGCACAGGCAGTGGCACAGATACGCAGTATTTT.

The rearrangement joins TRBV6-1 to TRBJ2-7, with 14 bases lining up with TRBD2. This CDR3 region has 16 residues. The V gene end was trimmed by 3 bases and the J gene end by 4 bases; junction bases not matched to a gene: 5. Germline CDR1 and CDR2: MNHNS and SASEGT. In DNA, the CDR3 is TGTGCCAGCAGTGAGAGACTAGCGGGAGGGATATACGAGCAGTACTTC. As protein: CASSERLAGGIYEQYF.

The sample holds a few counts of this clone. The genes are TRBV4-1 and TRBJ2-7; TRBD2 matches 12 bases. Germline-derived CDR1 and CDR2 are MGHRA and YSYEKL. This CDR3 region has 13 residues. Trimming took 4 bases from V and 9 from J; bases not matched to a gene: 4. The CDR3 DNA reads as TGCGCCAGCAGCCCCCAGACTAGCGGGGGGCAGTACTTC. It codes for CASSPQTSGGQYF.

CDR3 nucleotide sequence: TGTGCCTGGAGTGTACAAGCGGACACTGAAGCTTTCTTT. The encoded protein is CAWSVQADTEAFF. V usage is TRBV30 and J usage is TRBJ1-1; D is uncertain. The CDR3 length is 13 residues. CDR1 and CDR2 (germline): GTSNPN, SVGIG (reference sequence). The V and J ends lost 0 bases and 3 bases respectively, with 8 bases between them.

This chain joins TRBV19 and TRBJ2-1; 7 bases are a match to TRBD2. Trimming cost V 7 bases and J 5 bases; bases outside gene matches: 11. Per germline, CDR1 LNHDA and CDR2 SQIVND (reference sequence). The CDR3 is made up of 15 amino acids. As DNA, the CDR3 is TGTGCCAGTACCGACCGTTTTGGGACTAACAATGAGCAGTTCTTC. It translates to CASTDRFGTNNEQFF.

The chain recombines TRBV5-1 with TRBJ2-2, with D possibly being TRBD2 (6 bases). V lost 0 bases to trimming and J lost 2 bases, with 17 bases between them. The CDR3 sequence is 18 residues long. CDR1 and CDR2 (germline): SGHRS, YFSETQ. DNA for the CDR3: TGCGCCAGCAGCTTGGAGCCGCTAGGGACTCAAAACACCGGGGAGCTGTTTTTT. The encoded protein is CASSLEPLGTQNTGELFF.

This clone was seen just once. J is TRBJ2-7 and V is TRBV4-2, with D unclear. This CDR3 has 15 amino acids. The V and J ends lost 0 bases and 2 bases respectively, with 11 bases between them. Germline V CDR1 and CDR2: LGHNA, YNFKEQ. CDR3 region: CASSQDLGNPYEQYF. CDR3 DNA: TGTGCCAGCAGCCAAGATTTGGGCAATCCCTACGAGCAGTACTTC.

V and J are TRBV5-1 and TRBJ2-3, with 7 bases fitting TRBD2. After removal of 4 bases from V and 9 bases from J, the junction contained 14 bases not matched to a gene. Per germline, CDR1 SGHRS and CDR2 YFSETQ. The CDR3 covers 15 residues. CDR3 residues: CASSGGEAPQRTQYF. In nucleotides, the CDR3 is TGCGCCAGCAGCGGGGGGGAGGCTCCACAGAGGACGCAGTATTTT.

The CDR3 loop is CASSPTGGYATNEKLFF. The CDR3 DNA reads TGTGCCAGCAGTCCTACCGGGGGTTATGCAACTAATGAAAAACTGTTTTTT. The gene calls are TRBV27 and TRBJ1-4, with D possibly TRBD1 on 5 matching bases. The V end was cut by 5 bases, the J end by 0 bases, with 16 bases between. The CDR3 has 17 amino acids. Germline V gene lookup returns CDR1 MNHEY and CDR2 SMNVEV (reference sequence).

This sequence joins TRBV19 and TRBJ1-2; 12 positions agree with TRBD1. J gave up 6 bases and V 4 bases, and 12 bases lay outside the gene matches. Germline V gene lookup returns CDR1 LNHDA and CDR2 SQIVND (reference sequence). CDR3 length equals 17 residues. Here the CDR3 DNA reads TGTGCCAGTAGTACCCTGGGACAGGGGGCAATAGAGGATGGCTACACCTTC. Protein sequence: CASSTLGQGAIEDGYTF.